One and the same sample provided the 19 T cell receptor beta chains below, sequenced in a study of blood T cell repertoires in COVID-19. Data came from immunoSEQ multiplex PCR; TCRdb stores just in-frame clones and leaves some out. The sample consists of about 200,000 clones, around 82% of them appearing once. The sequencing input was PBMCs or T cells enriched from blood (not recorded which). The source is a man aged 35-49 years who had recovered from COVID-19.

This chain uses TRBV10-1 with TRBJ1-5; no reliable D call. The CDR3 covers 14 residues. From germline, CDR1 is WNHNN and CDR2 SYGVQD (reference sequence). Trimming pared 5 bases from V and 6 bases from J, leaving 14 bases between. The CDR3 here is CASSSSRSSQPQHF. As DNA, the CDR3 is TGCGCCAGCAGTTCGTCCCGGTCAAGTCAGCCCCAGCATTTT.

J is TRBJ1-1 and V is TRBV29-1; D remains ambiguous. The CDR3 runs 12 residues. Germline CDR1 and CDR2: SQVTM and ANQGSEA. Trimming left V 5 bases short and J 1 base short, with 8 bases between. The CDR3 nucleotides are TGCAGCGTTTGGTCGGGGAACACTGAAGCTTTCTTT. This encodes CSVWSGNTEAFF.

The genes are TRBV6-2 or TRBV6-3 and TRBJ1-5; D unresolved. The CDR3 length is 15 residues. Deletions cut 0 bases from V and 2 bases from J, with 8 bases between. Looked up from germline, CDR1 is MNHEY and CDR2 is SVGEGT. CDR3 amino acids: CASSYSFGGNQPQHF. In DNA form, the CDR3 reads TGTGCCAGCAGTTACTCCTTCGGGGGCAATCAGCCCCAGCATTTT.

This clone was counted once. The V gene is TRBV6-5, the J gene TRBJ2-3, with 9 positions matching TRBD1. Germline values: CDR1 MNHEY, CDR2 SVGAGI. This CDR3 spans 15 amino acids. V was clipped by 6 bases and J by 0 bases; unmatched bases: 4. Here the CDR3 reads CASRADRGSTDTQYF. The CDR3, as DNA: TGTGCCAGCAGAGCGGACAGGGGTAGCACAGATACGCAGTATTTT.

The CDR3 protein is CASSRLRPGTGSGYTF. CDR3 in DNA: TGTGCCAGCAGCCGTCTGCGACCCGGGACAGGGTCCGGCTACACCTTC. The chain employs TRBV7-2 and TRBJ1-2; 9 positions agree with TRBD1. The V segment lost 5 bases and the J segment 8 bases; nucleotides outside the gene matches: 15. Germline CDR1 and CDR2: SGHTA and FQGNSA. This CDR3 region has 16 residues.

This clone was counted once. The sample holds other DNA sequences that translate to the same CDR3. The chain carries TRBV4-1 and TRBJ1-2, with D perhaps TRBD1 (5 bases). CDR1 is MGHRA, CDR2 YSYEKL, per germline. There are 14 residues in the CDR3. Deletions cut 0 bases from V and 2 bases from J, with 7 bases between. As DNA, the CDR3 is TGCGCCAGCAGCCAAGACACAGGAAACTATGGCTACACCTTC. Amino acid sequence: CASSQDTGNYGYTF.

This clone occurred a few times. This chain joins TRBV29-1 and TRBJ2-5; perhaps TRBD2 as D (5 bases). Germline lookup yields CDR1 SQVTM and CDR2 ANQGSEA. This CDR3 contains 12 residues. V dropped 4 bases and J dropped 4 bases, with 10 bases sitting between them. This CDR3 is CSVVAPAETQYF. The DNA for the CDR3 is TGCAGCGTTGTAGCGCCGGCAGAGACCCAGTACTTC.

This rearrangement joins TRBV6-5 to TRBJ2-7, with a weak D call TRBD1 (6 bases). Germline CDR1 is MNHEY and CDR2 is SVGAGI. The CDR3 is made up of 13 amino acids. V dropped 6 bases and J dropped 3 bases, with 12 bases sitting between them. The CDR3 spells CASRKIQGYEQYF. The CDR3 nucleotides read TGTGCCAGCAGGAAAATACAGGGCTACGAGCAGTACTTC.

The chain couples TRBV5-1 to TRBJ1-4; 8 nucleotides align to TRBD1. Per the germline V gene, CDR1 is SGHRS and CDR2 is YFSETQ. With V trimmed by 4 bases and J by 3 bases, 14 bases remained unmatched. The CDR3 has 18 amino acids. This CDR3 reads CASSLGFSSTGANEKLFF. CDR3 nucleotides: TGCGCCAGCAGCCTGGGATTTTCTTCGACAGGGGCTAATGAAAAACTGTTTTTT.

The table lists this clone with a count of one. This CDR3 is CASSRLGQGFPLLSYEQYF. CDR3 sequence (DNA): TGTGCCAGCAGTCGTTTGGGACAGGGGTTCCCTCTCCTCTCCTACGAGCAGTACTTC. The J gene is TRBJ2-7, the V gene TRBV11-2; TRBD1 aligns across 10 bases. Germline V lookup: CDR1 SGHAT, CDR2 FQNNGV. With V trimmed by 6 bases and J by 0 bases, 17 bases remained unmatched. The CDR3 has 19 amino acids.

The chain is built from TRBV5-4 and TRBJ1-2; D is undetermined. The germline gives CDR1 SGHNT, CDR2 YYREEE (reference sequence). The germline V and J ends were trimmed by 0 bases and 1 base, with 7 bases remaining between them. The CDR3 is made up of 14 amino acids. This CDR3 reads CASSLGGFNYGYTF. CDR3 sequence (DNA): TGTGCCAGCAGCTTGGGAGGTTTTAACTATGGCTACACCTTC.

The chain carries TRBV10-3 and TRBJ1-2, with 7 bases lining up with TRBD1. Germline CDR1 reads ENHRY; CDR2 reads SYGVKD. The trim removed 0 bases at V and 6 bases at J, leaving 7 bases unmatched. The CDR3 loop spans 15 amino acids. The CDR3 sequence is CAISESSRQGHGYTF. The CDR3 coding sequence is TGTGCCATCAGTGAGTCCTCGCGACAGGGTCATGGCTACACCTTC.

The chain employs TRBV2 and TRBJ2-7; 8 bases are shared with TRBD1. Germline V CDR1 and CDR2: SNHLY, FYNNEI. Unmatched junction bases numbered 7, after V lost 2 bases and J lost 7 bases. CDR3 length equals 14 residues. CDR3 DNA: TGTGCCAGCAGTGAATTTGCAGGGGGCAAGGAGCAGTACTTC. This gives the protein CASSEFAGGKEQYF.

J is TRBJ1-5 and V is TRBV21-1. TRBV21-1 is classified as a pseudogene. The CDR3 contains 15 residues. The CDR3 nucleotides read TGTGCCAGCAGCAAAGTTGAAGGGAGAGGTCAGCCCCAGCATTTT. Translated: CASSKVEGRGQPQHF.

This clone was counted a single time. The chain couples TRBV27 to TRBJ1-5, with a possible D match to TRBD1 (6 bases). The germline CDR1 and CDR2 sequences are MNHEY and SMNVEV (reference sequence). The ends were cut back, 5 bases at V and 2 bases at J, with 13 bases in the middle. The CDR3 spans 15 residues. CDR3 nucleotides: TGTGCCAGCAGTCCCGCAGGGGCGGGCAATCAGCCCCAGCATTTT. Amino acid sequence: CASSPAGAGNQPQHF.

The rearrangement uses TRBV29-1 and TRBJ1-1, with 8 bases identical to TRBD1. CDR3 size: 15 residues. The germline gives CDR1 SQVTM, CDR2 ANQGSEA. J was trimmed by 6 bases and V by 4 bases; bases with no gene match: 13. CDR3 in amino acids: CSVALGGTGISEAFF. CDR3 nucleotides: TGCAGCGTTGCATTGGGCGGGACAGGAATTTCTGAAGCTTTCTTT.

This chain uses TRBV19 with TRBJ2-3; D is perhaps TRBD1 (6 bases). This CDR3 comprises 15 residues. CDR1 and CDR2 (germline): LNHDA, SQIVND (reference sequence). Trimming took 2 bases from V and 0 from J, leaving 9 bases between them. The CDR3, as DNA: TGTGCCAGTAGTATAAGGGGGACCAGCACAGATACGCAGTATTTT. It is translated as CASSIRGTSTDTQYF.

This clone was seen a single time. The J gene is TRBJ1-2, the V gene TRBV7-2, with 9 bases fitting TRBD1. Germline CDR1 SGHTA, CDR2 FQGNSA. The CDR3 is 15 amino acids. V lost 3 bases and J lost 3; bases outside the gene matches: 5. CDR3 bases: TGTGCCAGCAGCTTTACCCGGACAGGGGACTATGGCTACACCTTC. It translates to CASSFTRTGDYGYTF.

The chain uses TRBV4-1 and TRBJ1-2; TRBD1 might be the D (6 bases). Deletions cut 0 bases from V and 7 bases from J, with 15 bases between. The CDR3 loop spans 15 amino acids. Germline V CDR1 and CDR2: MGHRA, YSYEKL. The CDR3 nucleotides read TGCGCCAGCAGCCAAGAGAGGTCAGGGGTTGGTGGCTACACCTTC. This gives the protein CASSQERSGVGGYTF.